The 25 T cell receptor beta chains presented below share a single source sample, sequenced in a study of graft-versus-host responses after intestinal transplantation. These receptors' targets are unknown. The table came from immunoSEQ multiplex PCR; TCRdb's copy has only in-frame clones and leaves some out. The sample holds fewer than 95,000 clones, 85% to 95% seen once. The sample was unstimulated CD8+ T cells sorted from spleen or lymph node cells, taken before intestinal transplant. The receptors derive from a human donor who received an intestinal transplant.

This CDR3 is CASSQGPSGTAKAYEQYF. The CDR3 nucleotides are TGCGCCAGCAGCCAAGGACCGTCCGGGACAGCAAAAGCCTACGAGCAGTACTTC. This chain joins TRBV4-1 and TRBJ2-7, with TRBD1 identical over 7 bases. CDR3 length: 18 amino acids. Germline V lookup: CDR1 MGHRA, CDR2 YSYEKL. Trimming removed 1 base from V and 2 bases from J; junction bases left unmatched: 14.

The chain recombines TRBV5-6 with TRBJ2-5; 7 bases line up with TRBD2. This CDR3 is 15 amino acids long. Germline V lookup: CDR1 SGHDT, CDR2 YYEEEE. Trimming removed 2 bases from V and 3 bases from J; junction bases left unmatched: 7. This CDR3 reads CASSFPAGPEETQYF. CDR3 sequence (DNA): TGTGCCAGCAGCTTTCCAGCGGGACCAGAAGAGACCCAGTACTTC. The full variable domain, its missing parts supplied by reference TRBV5-6 and TRBJ2-5, is DAGVTQSPTHLIKTRGQQVTLRCSPKSGHDTVSWYQQALGQGPQFIFQYYEEEERQRGNFPDRFSGHQFPNYSSELNVNALLLGDSALYLCASSFPAGPEETQYFGPGTRLLVL.

The chain carries TRBV2 and TRBJ1-3, with TRBD1 identical over 7 bases. Germline trimming cut 2 bases from V and 0 bases from J; bases unmatched to any gene: 28. Germline V CDR1 and CDR2: SNHLY, FYNNEI. The CDR3 totals 24 residues. The CDR3: CASSETLGLRSRNRGVSSGNTIYF. CDR3 coding DNA: TGTGCCAGCAGTGAAACGTTAGGGCTGAGAAGCCGAAACAGGGGAGTTAGCTCTGGAAACACCATATATTTT.

J is TRBJ1-6 and V is TRBV27, with TRBD1 matching over 12 bases. V dropped 0 bases and J dropped 7; count of bases not matched to a gene: 1. Per germline, CDR1 MNHEY and CDR2 SMNVEV (reference sequence). The CDR3 runs 16 residues. The CDR3 DNA is TGTGCCAGCAGTTTATCGGGACAGGGGGCGAATTCACCCCTCCACTTT. This codes for CASSLSGQGANSPLHF.

The chain couples TRBV27 to TRBJ1-2; 9 bases fit TRBD1. Germline V gene data show CDR1 as MNHEY and CDR2 as SMNVEV (reference sequence). The CDR3 is 15 amino acids. V dropped 2 bases and J dropped 6; count of bases not matched to a gene: 7. The CDR3 is CASSLTGTGYDGYTF. The CDR3 bases are TGTGCCAGCAGTTTAACAGGGACAGGGTACGATGGCTACACCTTC.

The chain combines TRBV6-5 with TRBJ2-1, with TRBD2 matching 9 bases. This CDR3 contains 14 residues. Germline-derived CDR1 and CDR2 are MNHEY and SVGAGI. The V and J ends lost 4 bases and 6 bases, in that order; junction bases with no gene match: 4. The CDR3 loop reads CASSSPTSGNEQFF. The CDR3 DNA is TGTGCCAGCAGTTCTCCGACTAGCGGCAATGAGCAGTTCTTC.

In DNA, the CDR3 is TGTGCCAGCAGCCACCCGGCAGGCCGCACTGAAGCTTTCTTT. Its translation is CASSHPAGRTEAFF. This chain connects TRBV11-2 to TRBJ1-1; D remains unclear. The CDR3 is made up of 14 amino acids. V lost 5 bases and J lost 4, with 14 bases in between. The V gene's germline CDR1 is SGHAT and CDR2 FQNNGV.

This chain links TRBV29-1 with TRBJ2-5; D is unclear. V was shortened by 4 bases and J by 7 bases, with 13 bases between the two germline ends. The germline V gene has CDR1 SQVTM and CDR2 ANQGSEA. This CDR3 has 12 residues. CDR3: CSVVEQVGTQYF. Written as DNA, the CDR3 is TGCAGCGTTGTAGAGCAGGTTGGGACCCAGTACTTC.

A remark on this clone: At one end, the junction sequence differs from germline, possibly due to a read error. This chain uses TRBV5-1 with TRBJ2-5; the D call may be TRBD1 or TRBD2 (6 bases each). CDR1 and CDR2 from the germline V gene are SGHRS and YFSETQ. The CDR3 runs to 18 residues. The chain's CDR3 is CVSSLGGSGTPYQETQYF. CDR3 nucleotides: TGCGTCAGCAGCTTGGGGGGTTCCGGGACACCTTACCAAGAGACCCAGTACTTC. Full variable domain (rest looked up from reference TRBV5-1 and TRBJ2-5): KAGVTQTPRYLIKTRGQQVTLSCSPISGHRSVSWYQQTPGQGLQFLFEYFSETQRNKGNFPGRFSGRQFSNSRSEMNVSTLELGDSALYLCVSSLGGSGTPYQETQYFGPGTRLLVL.

This clone has a single count. The chain combines TRBV6-1 with TRBJ2-1; D is unresolved. The CDR3 is 14 amino acids. The germline CDR1 and CDR2 sequences are MNHNS and SASEGT. V gave up 7 bases and J gave up 0 bases, with 10 bases separating them. In DNA form, the CDR3 reads TGTGCCAGCATGGAGCTGATCTCCTACAATGAGCAGTTCTTC. It yields the protein CASMELISYNEQFF.

The chain combines TRBV30 with TRBJ1-5; the D gene is possibly TRBD1 (5 bases). Germline V gene lookup returns CDR1 GTSNPN and CDR2 SVGIG (reference sequence). V was clipped by 1 base and J by 0 bases, with 7 bases between them. This CDR3 region has 14 residues. The CDR3 DNA reads as TGTGCCTGGAGTGACGACAGTAGCAATCAGCCCCAGCATTTT. The encoded protein is CAWSDDSSNQPQHF.

Turning to this clone: The same CDR3 can be traced to other DNA sequences in this sample. This sequence joins TRBV6-5 and TRBJ2-2; 7 nucleotides align to TRBD1. The CDR3 is 13 residues long. Germline values: CDR1 MNHEY, CDR2 SVGAGI. V shed 6 bases and J 7 bases; nucleotides not matched to a gene: 5. For the CDR3, the DNA is TGTGCCAGCAGCGCAACAGGGGACGGGGAGCTGTTTTTT. Translating gives CASSATGDGELFF.

The J gene is TRBJ1-5, the V gene TRBV19, with D hard to call. V shed 3 bases and J shed 7 bases, with 10 bases lying between them. Germline V CDR1 and CDR2: LNHDA, SQIVND (reference sequence). The CDR3 totals 13 residues. For the CDR3, the DNA is TGTGCCAGTAGTATTGTTCCAGGACAGCCCCAGCATTTT. Translated, it gives CASSIVPGQPQHF. The variable domain in full, completed from reference TRBV19 and TRBJ1-5, reads DGGITQSPKYLFRKEGQNVTLSCEQNLNHDAMYWYRQDPGQGLRLIYYSQIVNDFQKGDIAEGYSVSREKKESFPLTVTSAQKNPTAFYLCASSIVPGQPQHFGDGTRLSIL.

This chain connects TRBV27 to TRBJ1-2; TRBD1 aligns across 10 bases. J gave up 5 bases and V 6 bases, and 3 bases lay outside the gene matches. This CDR3 spans 13 amino acids. In germline, CDR1 is MNHEY, CDR2 SMNVEV (reference sequence). CDR3 protein: CASRPGQGYGYTF. The CDR3, as DNA: TGTGCCAGCAGACCGGGACAGGGGTATGGCTACACCTTC.

The chain recombines TRBV7-7 with TRBJ2-5, with 8 bases that match TRBD2. CDR1 SSHAT and CDR2 FNYEAQ come from the germline V gene (reference sequence). The V segment lost 3 bases and the J segment 0 bases; nucleotides outside the gene matches: 3. This CDR3 contains 15 residues. The CDR3 loop reads CASSFGGGNQETQYF. For the CDR3, the DNA is TGTGCCAGCAGCTTTGGCGGGGGGAACCAAGAGACCCAGTACTTC.

The chain carries TRBV7-8 and TRBJ2-1, with TRBD1 as a possible D gene (6 bases). This CDR3 contains 14 residues. In germline, CDR1 is SGHVS, CDR2 FQNEAQ. V lost 1 base, J lost 6 bases, and 10 bases lay in between. The CDR3 sequence is CASSLGTAINEQFF. Here the CDR3 DNA reads TGTGCCAGCAGCTTAGGGACAGCTATCAATGAGCAGTTCTTC. Combining the CDR3 with reference TRBV7-8 and TRBJ2-1 gives the whole variable domain GAGVSQSPRYKVAKRGQDVALRCDPISGHVSLFWYQQALGQGPEFLTYFQNEAQLDKSGLPSDRFFAERPEGSVSTLKIQRTQQEDSAVYLCASSLGTAINEQFFGPGTRLTVL.

This chain connects TRBV28 to TRBJ2-7; D possibly corresponds to TRBD2 (5 bases). Trimming left V 6 bases short and J 1 base short, with 16 bases between. This CDR3 contains 15 residues. The germline gives CDR1 MDHEN, CDR2 SYDVKM. This CDR3 reads CASSPIRGPSYEQYF. The DNA for the CDR3 is TGTGCCAGCAGCCCCATAAGAGGGCCATCCTACGAGCAGTACTTC.

The chain uses TRBV7-2 and TRBJ2-5, with a weak D call TRBD2 (6 bases). Germline-derived CDR1 and CDR2 are SGHTA and FQGNSA. V was cut by 2 bases and J by 2 bases, with 15 bases left in between. There are 16 residues in the CDR3. This CDR3 is CASSLSRWDLQETQYF. The CDR3 region has the DNA TGTGCCAGCAGCTTAAGTCGTTGGGACTTACAAGAGACCCAGTACTTC.

The chain recombines TRBV2 with TRBJ2-2, with D possibly being TRBD2 (5 bases). Germline CDR1 SNHLY, CDR2 FYNNEI. Trimming took off 6 bases at V and 1 base at J, with 15 bases between the two ends. The CDR3 loop spans 16 amino acids. CDR3 sequence: CASSTRLALNTGELFF. The DNA of the CDR3 is TGTGCCAGCAGCACCCGGCTAGCCCTGAACACCGGGGAGCTGTTTTTT.

The chain joins TRBV12-5 to TRBJ1-5; the D gene is possibly TRBD1 (6 bases). V dropped 4 bases and J dropped 0 bases, with 16 bases sitting between them. CDR3 length: 17 residues. The germline V gene encodes CDR1 LGHNT and CDR2 FRNRAP. CDR3 coding DNA: TGTGCTAGTGGTTCGCCCCGGACAGAATATAGCAATCAGCCCCAGCATTTT. This translates into CASGSPRTEYSNQPQHF.

The gene calls are TRBV4-2 and TRBJ1-4; maybe TRBD1 (5 bases). CDR1 is LGHNA, CDR2 YNFKEQ, per germline. V lost 0 bases to trimming and J lost 6 bases, with 17 bases between them. This CDR3 is built from 17 residues. CDR3 nucleotides: TGTGCCAGCAGCCAAGATCGGTATTTAGGGGAGGATGAAAAACTGTTTTTT. This translates into CASSQDRYLGEDEKLFF.

Regarding this clone: The sample carries other DNA sequences with the same CDR3. V usage is TRBV5-1 and J usage is TRBJ2-7; a weak D match, TRBD1 (6 bases). Germline values: CDR1 SGHRS, CDR2 YFSETQ. The CDR3 runs 15 residues. V lost 0 bases and J 0 bases, leaving 10 bases between the germline ends. CDR3: CASSLAQGLSYEQYF. The CDR3 DNA follows: TGCGCCAGCAGCTTGGCCCAGGGGCTCTCCTACGAGCAGTACTTC.

The chain combines TRBV30 with TRBJ2-7; D call uncertain. Germline V gives CDR1 GTSNPN, CDR2 SVGIG (reference sequence). Trimming took off 0 bases at V and 5 bases at J, with 5 bases between the two ends. CDR3 length: 11 amino acids. In nucleotides, the CDR3 is TGTGCCTGGAGTGTAAACAACGAGCAGTACTTC. Protein sequence: CAWSVNNEQYF.

The chain links TRBV5-5 to TRBJ2-7; 8 nucleotides align to TRBD1. This CDR3 comprises 16 residues. The V segment lost 4 bases and the J segment 5 bases; nucleotides outside the gene matches: 14. Germline CDR1 and CDR2: SGHKS and YYEKEE (reference sequence). CDR3 coding DNA: TGTGCCAGCAGCCAAACACGGACAGGGCCAAGACACGAGCAGTACTTC. Translation gives CASSQTRTGPRHEQYF.

The chain carries TRBV11-2 and TRBJ2-1, with 8 positions matching TRBD1. The CDR3 is 15 residues long. Losses at the gene ends were 1 base for V and 8 bases for J; bases not matched to a gene: 7. Germline lookup yields CDR1 SGHAT and CDR2 FQNNGV. CDR3 DNA sequence: TGTGCCAGCAGCTTAGCATTTTCCAGGGGGCATGAGCAGTTCTTC. It is translated as CASSLAFSRGHEQFF.